This paragraph reports one T cell receptor beta chain. Its specificity is unknown. Germline is not matched at one junction end, which may reflect a read error. From approximately 20-30 mg of unsorted bulk tissue, DNA and RNA were co-extracted together. Uniformly, tumor samples exhibited a viable tumor cell fraction exceeding 80%. This CDR3 has 12 amino acids. The germline V gene encodes CDR1 SGHKS and CDR2 YYEKEE (reference sequence). This sample was included in a study of tumor-infiltrating lymphocytes in primary liver carcinoma. Study-level information: Tumor staging was T1-T3 N0M0; sizes spanned roughly 4.2 to 10 cm across. Regarding the study as a whole: Pairs comparing tumor with adjacent tissue or blood overlapped less than pairs drawn from tumor regions.

cDNA specific to TCR beta was made from 450 to 650 ng of total RNA, with a constant-region primer employed for priming. Library construction for TCR beta comprised three nested multiplex PCR rounds performed with slightly modified ARM-PCR. PCR rounds one and two used TRBV1-TRBV30 forward primers with a C-beta reverse primer for 10 cycles each. TCRdb reprocessed the multiplex PCR reads via MiXCR and lists one record per CDR3 protein. The data contain some 190,000 distinct CDR3 sequences, about 82% of them singletons. Sequencing was done on a sample of tumor tissue from primary liver carcinoma. J is TRBJ2-2 and V is TRBV5-5, with a weak D call TRBD2 (5 bases). This sequence was found in a man in his forties or fifties with primary liver carcinoma and hepatitis B virus infection. The CDR3 DNA follows: TGCGCCTGCAGACTCCACACCGGGGAGCTGATTTTT. Encoded protein: CACRLHTGELIF.